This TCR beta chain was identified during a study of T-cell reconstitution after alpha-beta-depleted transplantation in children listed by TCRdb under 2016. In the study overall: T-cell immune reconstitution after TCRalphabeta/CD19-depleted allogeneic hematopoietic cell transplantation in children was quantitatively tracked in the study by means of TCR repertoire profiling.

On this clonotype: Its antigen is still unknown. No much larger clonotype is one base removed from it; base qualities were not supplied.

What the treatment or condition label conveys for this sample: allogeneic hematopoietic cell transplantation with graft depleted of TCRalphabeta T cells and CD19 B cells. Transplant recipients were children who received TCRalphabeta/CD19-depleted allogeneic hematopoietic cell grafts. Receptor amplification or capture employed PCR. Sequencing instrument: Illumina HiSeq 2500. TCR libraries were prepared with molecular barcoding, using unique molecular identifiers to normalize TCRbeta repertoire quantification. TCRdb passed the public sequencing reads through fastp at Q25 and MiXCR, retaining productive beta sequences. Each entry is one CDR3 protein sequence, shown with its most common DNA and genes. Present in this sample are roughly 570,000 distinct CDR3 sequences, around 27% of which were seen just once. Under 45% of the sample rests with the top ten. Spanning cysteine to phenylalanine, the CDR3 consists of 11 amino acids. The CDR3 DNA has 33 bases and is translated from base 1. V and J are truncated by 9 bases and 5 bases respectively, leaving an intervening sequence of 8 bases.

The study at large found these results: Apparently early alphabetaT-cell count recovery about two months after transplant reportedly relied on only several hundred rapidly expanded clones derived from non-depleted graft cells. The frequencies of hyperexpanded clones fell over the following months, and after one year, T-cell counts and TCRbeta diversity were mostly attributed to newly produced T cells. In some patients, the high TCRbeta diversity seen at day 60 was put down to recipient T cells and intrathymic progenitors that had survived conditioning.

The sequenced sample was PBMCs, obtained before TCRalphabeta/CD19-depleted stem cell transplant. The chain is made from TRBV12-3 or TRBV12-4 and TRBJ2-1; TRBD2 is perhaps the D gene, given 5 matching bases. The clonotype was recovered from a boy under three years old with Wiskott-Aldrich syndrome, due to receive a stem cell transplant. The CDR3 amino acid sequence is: CASDGDNEQFF. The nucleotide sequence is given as TGTGCCAGTGACGGGGACAATGAGCAGTTCTTC.